This T cell receptor beta chain came from a study of T-cell reconstitution after alpha-beta-depleted transplantation in children. General observations from the study: Several hundred expanded graft clones reportedly were the source of alpha-beta T cells about two months after transplant. At the one-year point after transplant, T-cell counts and TCRbeta diversity were found to come mostly from T cells that had been newly produced. Some patients' high day-60 TCRbeta diversity was attributed to recipient cells surviving conditioning.

With regard to this clonotype: What it recognizes is unknown.

CDR3 length: 13 amino acids. Trimming removed 7 bases from V and 5 bases from J, with 14 bases in between. Construction of the TCRbeta library involved unique molecular identifiers. From the PCR reads, TCRdb called clonotypes with MiXCR, one entry per CDR3 protein. The sample has about 980,000 distinct CDR3 sequences; about 29% are singletons. V gene TRBV12-3 or TRBV12-4 combines with J gene TRBJ1-2; maybe TRBD1 (6 bases). This TCR came from a boy in the first two years of life who had a stem cell transplant for SCID, so the T cells may come from the graft donor. The material was PBMCs, mostly from graft donor cells, obtained 360 days after TCRalphabeta/CD19-depleted stem cell transplant. The CDR3 nucleotides read TGTGCCAGCAAGGAAGGAGGGGGGTATGGCTACACCTTC. Residues: CASKEGGGYGYTF.